The clone carrying this TCR beta chain was observed at least ten times. Its target is not known. The record originates from a study of T cells in Graves' hyperthyroidism and ophthalmopathy. Whole-study context: Peripheral blood draws took place at initial diagnosis, ahead of any treatment. Broader study findings: Ophthalmopathy was model-predicted a median about six months pre-onset.

CDR1 and CDR2 (germline): MDHEN, SYDVKM. V lost 3 bases and J lost 11; bases outside the gene matches: 3. The CDR3 has 12 residues. RNA transcripts yielded amplified TCR beta CDR3 regions. A set of HTBI primers served as the primers for a first-round RT-PCR of the TCR CDR3. Using its own MiXCR run on the multiplex PCR reads, TCRdb lists one record per CDR3 protein. This sample has fewer than 110,000 distinct CDR3 sequences, with roughly 15% found just once. Stability of Graves' hyperthyroidism was defined as absent ophthalmopathy progression within 18 months. The V and J genes are TRBV28 and TRBJ2-3; 9 positions agree with TRBD2. This sequence originates from a woman between 50 and 59 years old with Graves' hyperthyroidism. Sequencing was done on a sample of blood. Here the CDR3 DNA reads TGTGCCAGCAGTTTGCGGCGGGGGGGGCAGTATTTT. This sequence encodes CASSLRRGGQYF. Variable domain in full (rest from reference TRBV28 and TRBJ2-3): DVKVTQSSRYLVKRTGEKVFLECVQDMDHENMFWYRQDPGLGLRLIYFSYDVKMKEKGDIPEGYSVSREKKERFSLILESASTNQTSMYLCASSLRRGGQYFGPGTRLTVL.